This T cell receptor (beta chain) came from a study of T cell changes during pregnancy in multiple sclerosis (dated by TCRdb to about 2019). Regarding the complete study: The study examined how the T cell repertoire changed over the course of pregnancy in women with multiple sclerosis.

Here V drops 5 bases and J drops 9 bases, and the junction holds 16 bases not matched to any gene. The CDR3, cysteine through phenylalanine, is 17 amino acids long. CDR3 DNA is the only sequence kept; it has 51 bases, read in frame from the first base. From the germline V gene, CDR1 is SGHVS and CDR2 is FQNEAQ. The library was built by means of the immunoSEQ multiplex PCR assay. The source is immuneACCESS, and TCRdb retained only in-frame sequences with V and J called. Part of the clones is not carried over; for the studies checked, unresolved V genes explain less than half of this, and the remainder is unexplained. This sample holds about 75,000 clones; roughly nine tenths were observed only once. The top ten clones comprise around 0.9% of the sample. Concerning this clone itself: What antigen it recognizes has not been identified. No per-base quality is available; no much larger clone lies one base away.

The receptor's source is a female donor in good health, enrolled as a control in a pregnancy study. The input for sequencing was peripheral blood, taken in the first trimester of pregnancy. The sequence links TRBV7-8 to TRBJ1-3, and TRBD1 aligns with 10 junction nucleotides. The sequenced DNA: TGTGCCAGCAGCCACCGCATTCGGGGACAGGGGACCAGCACCATATATTTT. This translates into CASSHRIRGQGTSTIYF. The CDR3 plus the reference TRBV7-8 and TRBJ1-3 genes for the other parts give the full variable domain: GAGVSQSPRYKVAKRGQDVALRCDPISGHVSLFWYQQALGQGPEFLTYFQNEAQLDKSGLPSDRFFAERPEGSVSTLKIQRTQQEDSAVYLCASSHRIRGQGTSTIYFGEGSWLTVV.